The TCR delta chain described here comes from a study of human gamma delta and Vdelta1 T cells. TCRdb re-called the PCR reads through CATT. Seen here are approximately 690 delta-chain clones, roughly a tenth observed once, and the top ten hold less than 90%. The count of this clone is one. Different DNA sequences within this sample yield the same CDR3. Trimming cost V 4 bases and J 2 bases; bases outside gene matches: 26. The CDR3 contains 23 residues. Looked up from germline, CDR1 is TSWWSYY and CDR2 is QGS. This receptor was identified in a human donor in good health. This chain links TRDV1 with TRDJ1, with 12 bases lining up with TRDD3. Sequences were obtained from differentiated CD27- Vdelta1 gamma-delta T cells from blood. The CDR3: CALGVRYHGKLWGIRVDTDKLIF. In nucleotides, the CDR3 is TGTGCTCTTGGGGTACGCTACCATGGAAAGCTCTGGGGGATACGCGTAGATACCGATAAACTCATCTTT.